The present TCR beta chain was sequenced within a study of siplizumab effects on memory and regulatory T cells. Findings and limits, study-wide: Siplizumab, the agent tested, significantly reduced alloreactive sequences traceable to unstimulated CD4+ memory cells.

Sequencing was performed on unstimulated naive, memory, effector memory and TEMRA subsets derived from a few donor pairs. With respect to this clone: Its cognate antigen is unknown.

Roughly 92,000 TCR templates per sample were assayed. Profiled with immunoSEQ multiplex PCR; TCRdb holds only in-frame clones, not every one. Of tens of thousands of clones listed, roughly 84% were seen once; the top ten hold 0.35%. Input material: naive CD8+ T cells sorted from blood. The source is a human donor in good health.

CDR3 bases: TGTGCCAGCAGCCCGCCGGGGAGACCCTACGAGCAGTACTTC. It translates to CASSPPGRPYEQYF. The rearrangement uses TRBV11-2 and TRBJ2-7; perhaps TRBD2 as D (5 bases). The CDR3 is 14 residues long. The germline V gene encodes CDR1 SGHAT and CDR2 FQNNGV. The germline V and J ends were trimmed by 5 bases and 2 bases, with 13 bases remaining between them.